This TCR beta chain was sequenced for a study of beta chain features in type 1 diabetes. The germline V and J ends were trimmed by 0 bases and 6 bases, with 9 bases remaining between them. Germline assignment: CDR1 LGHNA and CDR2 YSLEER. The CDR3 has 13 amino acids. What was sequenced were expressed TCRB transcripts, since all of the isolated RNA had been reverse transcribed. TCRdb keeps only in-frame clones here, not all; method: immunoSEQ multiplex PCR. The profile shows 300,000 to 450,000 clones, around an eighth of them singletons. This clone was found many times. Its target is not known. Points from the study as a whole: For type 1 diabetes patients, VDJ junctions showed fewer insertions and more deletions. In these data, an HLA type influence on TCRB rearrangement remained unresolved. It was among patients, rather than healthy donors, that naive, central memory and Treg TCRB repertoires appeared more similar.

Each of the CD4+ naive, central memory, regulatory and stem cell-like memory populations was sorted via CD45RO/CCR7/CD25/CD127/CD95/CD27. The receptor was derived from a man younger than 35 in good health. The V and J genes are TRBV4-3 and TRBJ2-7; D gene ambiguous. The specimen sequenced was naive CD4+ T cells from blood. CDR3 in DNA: TGCGCCAGCAGCCAAGAAGGCACAGCCGAGCAGTACTTC. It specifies CASSQEGTAEQYF.